This TCR beta chain stems from a study of OX40 agonist ivuxolimab in advanced cancers. Study summary: The dose-escalation group included hepatocellular carcinoma, melanoma, renal cell carcinoma and head and neck cancer. Study observations and caveats: Clones of CD4+ and CD8+ blood T cells grew by week 6 at doses of 0.1 to 3.0 mg/kg. In general, CD8+ T cells held more expanded clones than CD4+ did, on average.

As to this clone: Its antigen is as yet unknown.

Germline V CDR1 and CDR2: SGHRS, YFSETQ. Losses at the gene ends were 1 base for V and 5 bases for J; bases not matched to a gene: 5. The CDR3 is made up of 15 amino acids. Any history of autoimmune disease or systemic immunosuppression disqualified patients. Clones were sequenced by immunoSEQ multiplex PCR, and TCRdb holds only the in-frame ones, with some missing. The data contain more than 55,000 clones, approximately 88% of them seen just once; the ten biggest clones take up about 0.63%. The sample was CD4+ or CD8+ T cells sorted from blood, taken in a trial of the OX40 agonist ivuxolimab. This TCR came from an adult with an advanced solid tumor such as melanoma, head and neck, liver or kidney cancer. This rearrangement joins TRBV5-1 to TRBJ2-3; 9 bases are shared with TRBD2. The CDR3 here is CASSLLAGDVDTQYF. DNA of the CDR3: TGCGCCAGCAGCTTGTTAGCGGGAGACGTAGATACGCAGTATTTT.